The T cell receptor beta chain under discussion was sequenced for a study of T cell repertoires in cytomegalovirus infection. Overall study: Through public TCR beta signatures, both CMV infection and matching HLA type were indicated.

TCRdb reprocessed the reads with MiXCR, giving one entry per CDR3 protein. The sample yields 200,000 or so distinct CDR3 sequences, about 28% seen once. The V end was cut by 7 bases, the J end by 5 bases, with 8 bases between. The CDR3 sequence is 11 residues long. Germline values: CDR1 LGHNT, CDR2 FRNRAP. As for this clonotype: As yet, its antigen is unknown.

Study-wide results and limits: CMV carriers having the relevant HLA were flagged by cumulative public TCR beta family frequency. HLA-C-restricted, CMV-specific TCR beta clonotypes were dominant ex vivo.

The sample consisted of PBMCs. The chain carries TRBV12-5 and TRBJ1-1; D might be TRBD1 (5 bases). This clonotype was sampled from a human donor in good health (CMV status not recorded). Some clones in this sample may be carry-over from other donors' samples. Here the CDR3 reads CASEEGTEAFF. CDR3 sequence (DNA): TGTGCTAGTGAAGAGGGGACTGAAGCTTTCTTT.